The 22 T cell receptor beta chains given below trace back to one sample, sequenced in a study of blood T cells in healthy people across ages. Through a sample-barcoded 5' primer and a J-beta primer mix, a second PCR was run for roughly 6 to 12 cycles. MiXCR was run by TCRdb on the 5' RACE reads, yielding one entry per CDR3 protein. The top ten clones hold around 11% of a sample with roughly 1.7 million distinct CDR3 sequences, around 35% of them seen once. Sequencing input: blood. The source of these receptors is a woman between 25 and 40 years old in good health.

This clonotype has only one observation. As DNA, the CDR3 is TGTGCCAGCAGTTCCCACCGGCTCGCGGGGGAGGATACGCAGTATTTT. The encoded protein is CASSSHRLAGEDTQYF. The V call is TRBV27, the J call TRBJ2-3, with 7 bases identical to TRBD2. CDR3 length: 16 residues. Per germline, CDR1 MNHEY and CDR2 SMNVEV (reference sequence). Losses at the gene ends were 4 bases for V and 6 bases for J; bases not matched to a gene: 13.

A remark on this clonotype: A much bigger clone sits one base away, suggesting this may be a read error. The chain carries TRBV20-1 and TRBJ2-3; D remains unclear. CDR3 size: 12 residues. Germline lookup yields CDR1 DFQATT and CDR2 SNEGSKA (reference sequence). The CDR3 protein is CRARDPTDTQYF. The CDR3 region has the DNA TGCAGGGCTAGAGACCCCACAGATACGCAGTATTTT.

This clonotype was seen more than once but under ten times. This rearrangement joins TRBV20-1 to TRBJ2-1; D is ambiguous. This CDR3 has 14 amino acids. Germline CDR1 DFQATT, CDR2 SNEGSKA (reference sequence). Trimming removed 1 base from V and 0 bases from J, with 7 bases in between. CDR3 in amino acids: CSARAVSSYNEQFF. CDR3 in DNA: TGCAGTGCTAGAGCTGTGAGCTCCTACAATGAGCAGTTCTTC.

This clonotype has a handful of counts. This sequence joins TRBV12-3 or TRBV12-4 and TRBJ1-2; D call uncertain. V gave up 3 bases and J gave up 2 bases, with 10 bases separating them. The CDR3 totals 14 residues. CDR3 coding DNA: TGTGCCAGCAGTTTGAGACACCGGAACTATGGCTACACCTTC. Translated, it gives CASSLRHRNYGYTF.

This clonotype showed up just a few times. The chain carries TRBV30 and TRBJ2-1; no reliable D call. Germline V lookup: CDR1 GTSNPN, CDR2 SVGIG (reference sequence). The length of the CDR3 is 14 residues. Trimming shortened V by 1 base and J by 4 bases, and 11 bases separated the two germline ends. The CDR3 loop reads CAWSALVKYNEQFF. DNA of the CDR3: TGTGCCTGGAGTGCATTAGTTAAGTACAATGAGCAGTTCTTC.

This clonotype has just one count. One end of the junction fails to match germline, which may point to a read error. This sequence joins TRBV28 and TRBJ2-3; D is unresolved. In germline, CDR1 is MDHEN, CDR2 SYDVKM. This CDR3 region has 15 residues. The CDR3 protein is CANSLFTLSTDTQYF. In DNA form, the CDR3 reads TGTGCCAACAGTTTATTTACACTGAGCACAGATACGCAGTATTTT.

Points on this clonotype: Lacking the conserved final phenylalanine or tryptophan, this CDR3 likely reflects a read error. This chain uses TRBV28 with TRBJ2-5; tentative D call: TRBD2 (5 bases). Trimming stripped 4 bases from V and 11 bases from J, with 17 bases between. The germline V gene encodes CDR1 MDHEN and CDR2 SYDVKM. CDR3 length equals 13 residues. The chain's CDR3 is CASSSTSRGEQYI. CDR3 in DNA: TGTGCCAGCAGTTCGACATCGCGTGGGGAGCAGTACATC.

The rearrangement joins TRBV6-2 or TRBV6-3 to TRBJ2-7, with D uncertain. The length of the CDR3 is 13 residues. In germline, CDR1 is MNHEY, CDR2 SVGEGT. V gave up 7 bases and J gave up 7 bases, with 17 bases separating them. The CDR3 nucleotides read TGTGCCAGCAAAGGGCCCGCTTGGATTGAGCAGTACTTC. Translating gives CASKGPAWIEQYF.

This clonotype occurred a few times. The chain couples TRBV12-3 or TRBV12-4 to TRBJ2-5; tentatively, D is TRBD2 (7 bases). V dropped 6 bases and J dropped 5 bases, with 19 bases sitting between them. The CDR3 is made up of 15 amino acids. The CDR3 DNA is TGTGCCAGCAGCTGGAGTGGGGGGGCCCGGGAGACCCAGTACTTC. Translation: CASSWSGGARETQYF.

The table lists this clonotype with many counts. The V gene is TRBV20-1, the J gene TRBJ2-1; 9 bases align to TRBD2. This CDR3 contains 17 residues. Germline V gene lookup returns CDR1 DFQATT and CDR2 SNEGSKA (reference sequence). V was pared by 3 bases and J by 2 bases, with 11 bases of the junction left unmatched. The CDR3, as DNA: TGCAGTGCTAGTGGTAGCGGGAGAAAGAACGCCTACAATGAGCAGTTCTTC. This translates into CSASGSGRKNAYNEQFF.

V and J are TRBV29-1 and TRBJ2-1, with a tentative D call TRBD1 (6 bases). Germline V gene data show CDR1 as SQVTM and CDR2 as ANQGSEA. This CDR3 spans 14 amino acids. V was clipped by 2 bases and J by 7 bases, with 15 bases between them. In nucleotides, the CDR3 is TGCAGCGTTGAAAGGACGTCAACAGGGAATGAGCAGTTCTTC. This gives the protein CSVERTSTGNEQFF.

In its sample, this clonotype was seen once. V usage is TRBV6-6 and J usage is TRBJ1-1, with TRBD1 as a possible D gene (5 bases). The CDR3 is made up of 14 amino acids. Trimming pared 2 bases from V and 5 bases from J, leaving 12 bases between. CDR1 is MNHNY and CDR2 is SVGAGI in the germline V gene (reference sequence). CDR3 amino acids: CASSYRGSGTEAFF. The CDR3 DNA reads as TGTGCCAGCAGTTACCGGGGCTCGGGGACTGAAGCTTTCTTT.

V usage is TRBV27 and J usage is TRBJ2-1; D not certain. Germline-derived CDR1 and CDR2 are MNHEY and SMNVEV (reference sequence). The length of the CDR3 is 15 residues. The ends were cut back, 3 bases at V and 5 bases at J, with 14 bases in the middle. The CDR3 DNA reads as TGTGCCAGCAGTTTGGGTCTGTCGAGGAACAATGAGCAGTTCTTC. It is translated as CASSLGLSRNNEQFF.

The rearrangement joins TRBV9 to TRBJ2-1, with a possible D match to TRBD1 (6 bases). The CDR3 sequence is 16 residues long. CDR1 is SGDLS and CDR2 is YYNGEE in the germline V gene. Trimming cost V 3 bases and J 4 bases, with 17 bases left between them. The CDR3 loop reads CASSDEGSGAYNEQFF. The CDR3 coding sequence is TGTGCCAGCAGCGACGAAGGCTCAGGGGCGTACAATGAGCAGTTCTTC.

The chain joins TRBV23-1 to TRBJ1-5; no clear D. TRBV23-1 counts as an open reading frame of uncertain function. V gave up 2 bases and J gave up 2 bases, with 10 bases separating them. The CDR3 is 15 residues long. The CDR3 sequence is CASSQIGLGNQPQHF. CDR3 coding DNA: TGCGCCAGCAGTCAAATAGGGCTGGGCAATCAGCCCCAGCATTTT.

This clonotype was found many times. The V call is TRBV6-1, the J call TRBJ1-1; TRBD1 matches 10 bases. J was trimmed by 4 bases and V by 7 bases; bases with no gene match: 6. This CDR3 has 14 amino acids. The V gene's germline CDR1 is MNHNS and CDR2 SASEGT. The DNA of the CDR3 is TGTGCCAGCATGCCGGGACAGGGGTTCACTGAAGCTTTCTTT. Protein: CASMPGQGFTEAFF.

This clonotype was recorded a few times. The V and J genes are TRBV6-1 and TRBJ2-7, with D perhaps TRBD1 (5 bases). Trimming pared 0 bases from V and 2 bases from J, leaving 11 bases between. In germline, CDR1 is MNHNS, CDR2 SASEGT. The length of the CDR3 is 15 residues. The DNA for the CDR3 is TGTGCCAGCAGTGAAGCCAGGGCCTCCACCTACGAGCAGTACTTC. This codes for CASSEARASTYEQYF.

V and J are TRBV25-1 and TRBJ1-1; D perhaps matches TRBD1 (6 bases). There are 15 residues in the CDR3. V lost 6 bases to trimming and J lost 0 bases, with 14 bases between them. The germline V gene encodes CDR1 MGHDK and CDR2 SYGVNS. CDR3: CASREGTPLNTEAFF. The DNA for the CDR3 is TGTGCCAGCAGGGAAGGGACACCTCTGAACACTGAAGCTTTCTTT.

The chain joins TRBV4-2 to TRBJ2-3, with 8 bases identical to TRBD2. V lost 3 bases and J lost 2; bases outside the gene matches: 10. The CDR3 sequence is 17 residues long. CDR1 and CDR2 from the germline V gene are LGHNA and YNFKEQ. CDR3 DNA: TGTGCCAGCAGCCAGGGAAGCGGGGGCAGCTTCACAGATACGCAGTATTTT. Protein sequence: CASSQGSGGSFTDTQYF.

V and J are TRBV7-9 and TRBJ1-5, with TRBD1 identical over 9 bases. The CDR3 loop spans 15 amino acids. The V gene's germline CDR1 is SEHNR and CDR2 FQNEAQ (reference sequence). The V gene end was trimmed by 5 bases and the J gene end by 6 bases; junction bases not matched to a gene: 8. The CDR3 DNA reads TGTGCCAGCAGCGCCGGGACAGGGTTAGGTCAGCCCCAGCATTTT. This translates into CASSAGTGLGQPQHF.

This clonotype came up a few times. V usage is TRBV4-1 and J usage is TRBJ2-5, with TRBD2 matching over 7 bases. Germline V CDR1 and CDR2: MGHRA, YSYEKL. V was clipped by 1 base and J by 1 base; unmatched bases: 18. CDR3 length equals 20 residues. DNA of the CDR3: TGCGCCAGCAGCCAAGGCGCGGGGTCCGGGGGGACGATTTTCCAAGAGACCCAGTACTTC. As protein: CASSQGAGSGGTIFQETQYF.

This clonotype was seen a few times. This chain links TRBV6-5 with TRBJ2-5; possible D gene TRBD1, 6 bases. The CDR3 sequence is 17 residues long. CDR1 is MNHEY and CDR2 is SVGAGI in the germline V gene. Trimming pared 0 bases from V and 4 bases from J, leaving 18 bases between. CDR3: CASSYSRTGQMLETQYF. As DNA, the CDR3 is TGTGCCAGCAGTTACTCACGAACAGGGCAGATGTTAGAGACCCAGTACTTC.